This T cell receptor beta chain was documented in a study of shared clonotypes between healthy human individuals. Assay execution took place at the deep level. Around 32,000 T cell genomes, or approximately 190 ng DNA, went into the sorted-subset replicate PCRs. The protocol was immunoSEQ multiplex PCR, while the TCRdb copy is restricted to in-frame clones and leaves out a portion. Here the sample spans roughly 2.5 million clones, around nine tenths being singletons. Per germline, CDR1 MDHEN and CDR2 SYDVKM. V lost 5 bases to trimming and J lost 4 bases, with 11 bases between them. The CDR3 covers 13 residues.

The receptor's source is a man aged 18 to 35 in good health. The chain combines TRBV28 with TRBJ1-2; a weak D match, TRBD1 (5 bases). Source material: naive CD4+ T cells sorted from blood. Subset reported: CD45RA+ positively selected. The DNA of the CDR3 is TGTGCCAGCAGTCCCGGGACCTTCTATGGCTACACCTTC. Its translation: CASSPGTFYGYTF.